This TCR beta chain comes out of a study of cytomegalovirus exposure and HLA in healthy donors. Findings and limits, study-wide: When analyzed later, a missense DCLRE1C variant was found to be linked to TCR beta V- and J-gene trimming. Analysis performed later found roughly 18,000 TCR beta sequences associated with HLA alleles at 0.05 false discovery rate. Reports state that TCR beta sequences accurately predicted most subjects' HLA-A and HLA-B alleles.

This clone was seen only a few times. Its antigen is as yet unknown. The CDR3 is 13 amino acids. Trimming removed 10 bases from V and 0 bases from J, with 10 bases in between. Germline values: CDR1 LNHDA, CDR2 SQIVND (reference sequence). PCR involved 60 Vbeta and 13 Jbeta primers. Measured with immunoSEQ multiplex PCR; TCRdb has only the in-frame clones, and not every one. Among about 190,000 clones listed, 75% to 90% were seen once. The chain employs TRBV19 and TRBJ1-3; D unclear. This clonotype was obtained from a woman between 45 and 60 years old in good health and CMV-seropositive. Sequencing used PBMCs. CDR3 bases: TGTGCCACATCCGACTACTCTGGAAACACCATATATTTT. This sequence encodes CATSDYSGNTIYF.